The 32 T cell receptor beta chains below were found in one sample sequenced in a study of metastatic and nonmetastatic thyroid tumors (TCRdb year 2020). The method was PCR. Sequenced using an Illumina HiSeq 4000. TCRdb trimmed the raw reads at Q25, called clones with MiXCR and kept productive beta chains. The sample has just over 40,000 clones on record, 10% to 12% of them singletons. The ten biggest clones cover roughly a quarter of the sample. No treatment had been received by any patient before thyroid surgery. Material for sequencing was blood. These receptors were taken from a female donor with papillary thyroid cancer or a benign thyroid nodule (not recorded which). Some clones in this sample may be carry-over from other donors' samples.

This clone was seen repeatedly, ten times or more. The chain employs TRBV10-3 and TRBJ2-7; 7 positions agree with TRBD1. V gave up 5 bases and J gave up 7 bases; unmatched junction bases: 5. Germline CDR1 reads ENHRY; CDR2 reads SYGVKD. This CDR3 has 12 residues. CDR3 sequence: CAISSTGMEQYF. CDR3 nucleotides: TGTGCCATCAGTTCGACAGGGATGGAGCAGTACTTC.

This clone was counted once. This CDR3 is missing its conserved last phenylalanine or tryptophan, likely due to a read error. The chain couples TRBV4-1 to TRBJ2-7, with 10 bases fitting TRBD1. The CDR3 contains 15 residues. Germline assignment: CDR1 MGHRA and CDR2 YSYEKL. Unmatched junction bases numbered 8, after V lost 7 bases and J lost 2 bases. The CDR3 protein is CASIPRTGGAYEQYL. CDR3 DNA sequence: TGCGCCAGCATCCCACGGACAGGGGGAGCCTACGAGCAGTACCTC.

This clone was seen only a few times. The rearrangement uses TRBV2 and TRBJ1-1; D unresolved. Trimming removed 2 bases at V and 6 bases at J, with 13 bases between. This CDR3 is 14 amino acids long. The germline CDR1 and CDR2 sequences are SNHLY and FYNNEI. DNA of the CDR3: TGTGCCAGCAGTGAATGGCACATTGGGCCTGAAGCTTTCTTT. Protein product: CASSEWHIGPEAFF.

This clone was counted at least ten times. The chain joins TRBV4-1 to TRBJ1-3; D is unclear. The CDR3 has 16 residues. V was shortened by 6 bases and J by 5 bases, with 20 bases between the two germline ends. The germline CDR1 and CDR2 sequences are MGHRA and YSYEKL. The CDR3 protein is CASSPLGGERRNTIYF. The CDR3 DNA sequence: TGCGCCAGCAGTCCGTTGGGTGGGGAACGGCGAAACACCATATATTTT.

This clone was counted once. The chain employs TRBV11-2 and TRBJ2-3, with 9 bases lining up with TRBD2. Germline loops: CDR1 SGHAT, CDR2 FQNNGV. V was pared by 2 bases and J by 5 bases, with 5 bases of the junction left unmatched. CDR3 length: 15 residues. The CDR3 spells CASSLSSGDKDTQYF. The CDR3, as DNA: TGTGCCAGCAGCTTATCTAGCGGGGACAAAGATACGCAGTATTTT.

By frequency in the sample, this clone is medium-sized. J is TRBJ2-2 and V is TRBV6-1; TRBD2 is a possible D gene (5 bases). Germline CDR1 MNHNS, CDR2 SASEGT. The length of the CDR3 is 15 residues. The V end lost 5 bases, the J end lost 4 bases, and 14 bases lay between the germline ends. CDR3 sequence: CASSFRTSGTGELFF. CDR3 nucleotide sequence: TGTGCCAGCAGTTTTCGGACTTCAGGCACCGGGGAGCTGTTTTTT.

This clone was seen at least ten times. The chain couples TRBV25-1 to TRBJ1-4; TRBD1 aligns across 8 bases. The CDR3 runs to 13 residues. V shed 5 bases, J shed 5 bases, and the junction held 1 base outside the gene matches. Germline CDR1 is MGHDK and CDR2 is SYGVNS. CDR3 loop: CASSQGANEKLFF. For the CDR3, the DNA is TGTGCCAGCAGTCAGGGGGCCAATGAAAAACTGTTTTTT.

The V and J genes are TRBV19 and TRBJ2-7; possible D gene TRBD1, 5 bases. The V and J ends lost 4 bases and 6 bases respectively, with 13 bases between them. This CDR3 region has 13 residues. Germline CDR1 and CDR2: LNHDA and SQIVND (reference sequence). DNA of the CDR3: TGTGCCAGTAGTACCGGACATGTGGTCGAGCAGTACTTC. This translates into CASSTGHVVEQYF.

This clone was seen at least ten times. This sequence may be a read error, since a much larger clone differs from it by one base. The same CDR3 is also encoded by other DNA sequences in this sample. The chain recombines TRBV6-1 with TRBJ2-7, with D possibly matching TRBD1 (6 bases). The CDR3 contains 13 residues. Germline loops: CDR1 MNHNS, CDR2 SASEGT. CDR3 in DNA: TGTGCCAGCAGTCGCGGACAGTCCCACGAGCAGTACTTT. The encoded protein is CASSRGQSHEQYF.

This sequence joins TRBV28 and TRBJ1-5; D call uncertain. The germline V gene encodes CDR1 MDHEN and CDR2 SYDVKM. V was shortened by 7 bases and J by 7 bases, with 20 bases between the two germline ends. The CDR3 consists of 15 residues. The CDR3 nucleotides read TGTGCCAGCACCCAAGAAGGTCCGGGGAAGCAGCCCCAGCATTTT. Translating gives CASTQEGPGKQPQHF. Drawing the rest from reference TRBV28 and TRBJ1-5, the complete variable domain is DVKVTQSSRYLVKRTGEKVFLECVQDMDHENMFWYRQDPGLGLRLIYFSYDVKMKEKGDIPEGYSVSREKKERFSLILESASTNQTSMYLCASTQEGPGKQPQHFGDGTRLSIL.

The DNA for the CDR3 is TGTGCCAGCAGGGATTCGGGGCGGCCCCAAGAGACCCAGTACTTC. Translation gives CASRDSGRPQETQYF. The V call is TRBV28, the J call TRBJ2-5; perhaps D is TRBD1 or TRBD2 (5 bases each). The length of the CDR3 is 15 residues. Deletions cut 6 bases from V and 1 base from J, with 15 bases between. Looked up from germline, CDR1 is MDHEN and CDR2 is SYDVKM.

In its sample, this clone was seen many times. V usage is TRBV28 and J usage is TRBJ1-6; D unclear. Between the trimmed V and J ends, which lost 5 bases and 11 bases, there was a span of 16 bases. Germline CDR1 MDHEN, CDR2 SYDVKM. The CDR3 totals 14 residues. In DNA form, the CDR3 reads TGTGCCAGCAGTACCGAAGGACTTGTTGCACCCCTCCACTTT. Amino acid sequence: CASSTEGLVAPLHF.

With respect to this clone: Other DNA sequences in the sample encode the same CDR3. This chain joins TRBV27 and TRBJ2-3, with D uncertain. This CDR3 region has 14 residues. CDR1 is MNHEY, CDR2 SMNVEV, per germline (reference sequence). V shed 6 bases and J shed 6 bases, with 16 bases lying between them. The CDR3 loop is CASRLTMKGDTQYF. In nucleotides, the CDR3 is TGTGCCAGCAGACTCACGATGAAGGGTGATACGCAGTATTTT.

In its sample, this clone was seen many times. CDR3 sequence reads: CASAPTGSDTGELFF. As DNA, the CDR3 is TGCGCCAGCGCACCGACAGGGAGTGACACCGGGGAGCTGTTTTTT. This chain uses TRBV5-1 with TRBJ2-2; TRBD1 aligns across 7 bases. Germline values: CDR1 SGHRS, CDR2 YFSETQ. This CDR3 is built from 15 residues. The ends lost 7 bases at V and 3 bases at J; junction bases unmatched: 9.

This clone occurred many times. The CDR3 spells CASMVGGSVNTGELFF. In DNA form, the CDR3 reads TGCGCCAGCATGGTGGGTGGTTCAGTGAACACCGGGGAGCTGTTTTTT. This chain links TRBV10-1 with TRBJ2-2; D unclear. The V end lost 7 bases, the J end lost 1 base, and 16 bases lay between the germline ends. Germline assignment: CDR1 WNHNN and CDR2 SYGVQD (reference sequence). The CDR3 runs 16 residues.

The J gene is TRBJ1-4, the V gene TRBV7-2; D perhaps matches TRBD1 (6 bases). CDR1 and CDR2 from the germline V gene are SGHTA and FQGNSA. V lost 1 base and J lost 6, with 15 bases in between. The CDR3 has 16 amino acids. CDR3 sequence reads: CASSLEGGRLYEKLFF. The CDR3 bases are TGTGCCAGCAGCTTAGAAGGGGGACGACTGTATGAAAAACTGTTTTTT. Full variable domain (missing parts from reference TRBV7-2 and TRBJ1-4): GAGVSQSPSNKVTEKGKDVELRCDPISGHTALYWYRQSLGQGLEFLIYFQGNSAPDKSGLPSDRFSAERTGGSVSTLTIQRTQQEDSAVYLCASSLEGGRLYEKLFFGSGTQLSVL.

A word on this clone: A read error may produce the germline difference seen at one junction end. The chain links TRBV27 to TRBJ2-3, with 7 nucleotides matching TRBD2. The CDR3 loop spans 14 amino acids. Germline CDR1 reads MNHEY; CDR2 reads SMNVEV (reference sequence). CDR3 sequence reads: CASILAHSTDTRYF. The DNA of the CDR3 is TGTGCCAGCATACTAGCGCATAGCACAGATACGCGGTATTTT.

The CDR3 DNA is TGTGCCAGCAGCTTGGAATGGGGCGTTGAGCTGTTTTTT. Translated: CASSLEWGVELFF. The rearrangement uses TRBV5-5 and TRBJ2-2; weak D call: TRBD1 (5 bases). V was cut by 0 bases and J by 11 bases, with 11 bases left in between. There are 13 residues in the CDR3. Germline V lookup: CDR1 SGHKS, CDR2 YYEKEE (reference sequence).

This clone was recorded many times. This chain links TRBV7-9 with TRBJ2-7; D may be TRBD1 (5 bases). The CDR3 sequence is 15 residues long. CDR1 SEHNR and CDR2 FQNEAQ come from the germline V gene (reference sequence). V lost 6 bases to trimming and J lost 5 bases, with 20 bases between them. DNA for the CDR3: TGTGCCAGCAGTCCTGACAGAGGCACCTCTAACGAGCAGTACTTC. Translation: CASSPDRGTSNEQYF.

This clone has a count of ten or more. This rearrangement joins TRBV20-1 to TRBJ1-6; weak D call: TRBD1 (5 bases). V dropped 3 bases and J dropped 6 bases, with 9 bases sitting between them. The CDR3 totals 13 residues. Germline values: CDR1 DFQATT, CDR2 SNEGSKA (reference sequence). This CDR3 is CSARGTANSPLHF. CDR3 nucleotide sequence: TGCAGTGCTAGGGGGACCGCTAATTCACCCCTCCACTTT.

This clone was observed a few times. This sequence joins TRBV2 and TRBJ1-6; no clear D. Germline CDR1 and CDR2: SNHLY and FYNNEI. The CDR3 covers 15 residues. V shed 10 bases and J shed 6 bases, with 19 bases lying between them. This chain's CDR3 is CANRRRIMINSPLHF. Here the CDR3 DNA reads TGTGCCAACCGTCGCCGTATCATGATTAATTCACCCCTCCACTTT.

This clone appeared a few times. One end of the junction fails to match germline, which may point to a read error. Other DNA sequences within the sample encode an identical CDR3. The chain uses TRBV6-1 and TRBJ2-7, with TRBD2 matching 10 bases. From germline, CDR1 is MNHNS and CDR2 SASEGT. The CDR3 length is 16 residues. The CDR3 DNA is TGTGCCAGCACCCGTCCCGGTACTAGCGGGGCCTACGAGCAATACTTC. It yields the protein CASTRPGTSGAYEQYF.

This clone was counted at least ten times. The chain links TRBV27 to TRBJ2-5, with 10 bases lining up with TRBD1. Germline-derived CDR1 and CDR2 are MNHEY and SMNVEV (reference sequence). V dropped 4 bases and J dropped 3; count of bases not matched to a gene: 5. The CDR3 has 15 amino acids. The CDR3 DNA is TGTGCCAGCAGTTCCCCCGGGACAGGGGAAGAGACCCAGTACTTC. Amino acid sequence: CASSSPGTGEETQYF.

This clone was detected ten times or more. The V call is TRBV9, the J call TRBJ1-2; possible D gene TRBD1, 5 bases. Germline CDR1 and CDR2: SGDLS and YYNGEE. The CDR3 totals 14 residues. The V end was cut by 3 bases, the J end by 4 bases, with 13 bases between. In DNA, the CDR3 is TGTGCCAGCAGCGCACGGGACGGAGGCTATGGCTACACCTTC. Residues: CASSARDGGYGYTF.

This clone was seen just once. The rearrangement joins TRBV11-2 to TRBJ2-7, with 8 bases fitting TRBD2. CDR1 is SGHAT, CDR2 FQNNGV, per germline. Germline trimming cut 8 bases from V and 3 bases from J; bases unmatched to any gene: 12. The CDR3 is 15 amino acids. CDR3 sequence reads: CASGCTSGGLYEQYF. The CDR3, as DNA: TGTGCCAGCGGCTGTACTAGCGGAGGACTCTACGAGCAGTACTTC.

On this clone itself: Given a much more abundant clone one base away, this may be a read error. Other nucleotide sequences from this sample produce the same CDR3. The CDR3 DNA reads as TGTGCCAGCAGCTTAACTGCAGTCGGGTACCATGAGCAATTCTTC. It translates to CASSLTAVGYHEQFF. The chain employs TRBV7-3 and TRBJ2-1; D gene ambiguous. CDR1 and CDR2 from the germline V gene are SGHTA and FQGTGA. The CDR3 covers 15 residues.

This chain joins TRBV4-2 and TRBJ2-3; D unclear. Trimming removed 0 bases from V and 0 bases from J, with 7 bases in between. Germline CDR1 and CDR2: LGHNA and YNFKEQ. The CDR3 sequence is 15 residues long. The CDR3 DNA reads as TGTGCCAGCAGCCAAGAAAGTGGTAGCACAGATACGCAGTATTTT. It is translated as CASSQESGSTDTQYF.

Many counts were recorded for this clone. The chain has TRBV28 and TRBJ1-4; TRBD1 agrees at 7 bases. Germline V gene data show CDR1 as MDHEN and CDR2 as SYDVKM. The CDR3 has 14 amino acids. V lost 2 bases and J lost 8; bases outside the gene matches: 5. The CDR3 region is CASSLGRGREKLFF. CDR3 coding DNA: TGTGCCAGCAGTTTAGGAAGGGGGCGGGAAAAACTGTTTTTT.

This clone was seen more than once but under ten times. One end of the junction does not line up with germline, which may come from a read error. The V gene is TRBV6-2 or TRBV6-3, the J gene TRBJ2-7, with D perhaps TRBD1 or TRBD2 (5 bases each). This CDR3 spans 16 amino acids. Germline CDR1 MNHEY, CDR2 SVGEGT. CDR3 residues: CASSSPDGAIPYEQYF. The CDR3 bases are TGTGCTAGCAGTTCTCCCGACGGGGCTATACCCTACGAGCAGTACTTC.

Remarks on this clone: This may arise from a read error, as a much more abundant clone is one base away. This chain uses TRBV2 with TRBJ2-5; unclear D gene. The CDR3 loop spans 11 amino acids. Looked up from germline, CDR1 is SNHLY and CDR2 is FYNNEI. CDR3 nucleotides: TGTGCCAGCAGTGAATTGGAGACCAAGTACTTC. This sequence encodes CASSELETKYF.

A few counts support this clone. The V and J genes are TRBV3-1 and TRBJ2-1, with TRBD2 matching over 12 bases. V lost 4 bases to trimming and J lost 9 bases; unmatched junction nucleotides: 13. CDR3 size: 17 residues. Germline-derived CDR1 and CDR2 are LGHDT and YNNKEL (reference sequence). The CDR3 DNA follows: TGTGCCAGCAGCCCACAGCGACTAGCGGGAGAAGGGGGTGAGCAGTTCTTC. Translation: CASSPQRLAGEGGEQFF.

This clone was found many times. The rearrangement uses TRBV7-3 and TRBJ2-3; 8 bases are shared with TRBD2. CDR3 length: 15 residues. Germline V gene lookup returns CDR1 SGHTA and CDR2 FQGTGA. V lost 2 bases and J lost 6; bases outside the gene matches: 7. CDR3 in amino acids: CASSLGTGRGDTQYF. The CDR3 DNA follows: TGTGCCAGCAGCTTAGGGACCGGGAGGGGTGATACGCAGTATTTT. Drawing the rest from reference TRBV7-3 and TRBJ2-3, the complete variable domain is GAGVSQTPSNKVTEKGKYVELRCDPISGHTALYWYRQSLGQGPEFLIYFQGTGAADDSGLPNDRFFAVRPEGSVSTLKIQRTERGDSAVYLCASSLGTGRGDTQYFGPGTRLTVL.